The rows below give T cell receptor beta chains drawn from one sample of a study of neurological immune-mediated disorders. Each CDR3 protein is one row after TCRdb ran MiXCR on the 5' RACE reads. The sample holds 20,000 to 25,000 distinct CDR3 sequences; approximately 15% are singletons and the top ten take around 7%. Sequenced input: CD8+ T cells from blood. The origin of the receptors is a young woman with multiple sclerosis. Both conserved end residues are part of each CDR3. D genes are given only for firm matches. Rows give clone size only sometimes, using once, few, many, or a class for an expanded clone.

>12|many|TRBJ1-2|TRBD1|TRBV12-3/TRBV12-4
TGTGCCAGCAGTCAGGGGGCTCGGGGCTACACCTTC
CASSQGARGYTF
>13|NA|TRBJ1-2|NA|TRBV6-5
TGTGCCAGCAGTTCCGGGACCTTCTATGGCTACACCTTC
CASSSGTFYGYTF
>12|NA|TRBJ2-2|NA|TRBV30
TGTGCCTGGAGTCGACGTACCGGGGAGCTGTTTTTT
CAWSRRTGELFF
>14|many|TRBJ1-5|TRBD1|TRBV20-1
TGCAGTGCACATGACAGGGGCGTCAATCAGCCCCAGCATTTT
CSAHDRGVNQPQHF
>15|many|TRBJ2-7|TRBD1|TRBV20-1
TGCAGTGCTAGAGTTCCCGGACAGGGTCCCAGCGAGCAGTACTTC
CSARVPGQGPSEQYF
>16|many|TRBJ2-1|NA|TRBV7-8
TGTGCCAGCAGCCCAAGGACAGCCACCTTAGACAATGAGCAGTTCTTC
CASSPRTATLDNEQFF
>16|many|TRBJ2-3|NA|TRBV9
TGTGCCAGCAGTCGAGGGACACTCGAGAGCACAGATACGCAGTATTTT
CASSRGTLESTDTQYF
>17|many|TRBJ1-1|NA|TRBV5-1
TGCGCCAGCAGCTCTACCCGTACAGAAGCCACGAACACTGAAGCTTTCTTT
CASSSTRTEATNTEAFF
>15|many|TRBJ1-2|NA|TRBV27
TGTGCCAGCAGTTTAGGTGGGGGGGGGAACTATGGCTACACCTTC
CASSLGGGGNYGYTF
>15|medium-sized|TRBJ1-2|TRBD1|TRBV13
TGTGCCAGCAGGTGGAGGGGACAGGGGAACTATGGCTACACCTTC
CASRWRGQGNYGYTF
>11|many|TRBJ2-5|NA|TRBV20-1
TGCAGTGCTAGAGATGGAGAGACCCAGTACTTC
CSARDGETQYF
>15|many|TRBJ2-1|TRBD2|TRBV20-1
TGCAGTGCCCCAGATGGACTAGCCTCCTACAATGAGCAGTTCTTC
CSAPDGLASYNEQFF
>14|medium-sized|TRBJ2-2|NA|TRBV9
TGTGCCAGCAGCGTAGGGGGAGCGGCCGGGGAGCTGTTTTTT
CASSVGGAAGELFF
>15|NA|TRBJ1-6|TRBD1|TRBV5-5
TGTGCCAGCAGCTTAGACAGGGGGCCGTATTCACCCCTCCACTTT
CASSLDRGPYSPLHF
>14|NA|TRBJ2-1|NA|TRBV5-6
TGTGCCAGCAGCTTGTTCGACAGAAACAATGAGCAGTTCTTC
CASSLFDRNNEQFF
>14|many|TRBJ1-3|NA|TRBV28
TGTGCCAGCAACGACGGGAGCTCTGGAAACACCATATATTTT
CASNDGSSGNTIYF
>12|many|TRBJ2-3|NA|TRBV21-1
TGTGCCAGCAGCATTGAGACGGACAGTGAGGATTTT
CASSIETDSEDF
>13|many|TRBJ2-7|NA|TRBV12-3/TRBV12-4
TGTGCCAGTTTACGCCGGGGGAATTACGAGCAGTACTTC
CASLRRGNYEQYF
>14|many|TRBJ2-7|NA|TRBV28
TGTGCCAGCAGTTTTAGAGGGATGCCGCTAAAGCAGTACTTC
CASSFRGMPLKQYF
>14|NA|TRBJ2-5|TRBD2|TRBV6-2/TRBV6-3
TGTGCCAGCAGTTACCGACTAGCGGAAGAGACCCAGTACTTC
CASSYRLAEETQYF
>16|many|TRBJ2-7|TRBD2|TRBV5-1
TGCGCCAGCAGCTTACCCGAAGCGGGGGGCGGGTACGAGCAGTACTTC
CASSLPEAGGGYEQYF
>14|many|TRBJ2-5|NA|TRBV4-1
TGCGCCAGCAGCCAATCTGACGTGGAAGAGACCCAGTACTTC
CASSQSDVEETQYF
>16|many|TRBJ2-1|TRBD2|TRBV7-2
TGTGCCAGCAGCTCAACAGCGGGAGGTGGTTACAATGAGCAGTTCTTC
CASSSTAGGGYNEQFF
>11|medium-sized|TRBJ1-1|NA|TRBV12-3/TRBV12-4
TGTGCCAGCAGTTTAGGGACAGAAGCTTTCTTT
CASSLGTEAFF
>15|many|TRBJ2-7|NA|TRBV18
TGTGCCAGCTCACCCGACGAAGGGAAACCCCACGAGCAGTACTTC
CASSPDEGKPHEQYF
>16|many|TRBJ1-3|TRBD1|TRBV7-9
TGTGCCAGCAGTTTGGGACAGAAGAGCTCTGGAAACACCATATATTTT
CASSLGQKSSGNTIYF
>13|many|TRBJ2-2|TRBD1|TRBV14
TGTGCCAGCAGCCTTACAGGGGCCGGGGAGCTGTTTTTT
CASSLTGAGELFF